One T cell receptor beta chain is described in this entry. Germline CDR1 is SGHKS and CDR2 is YYEKEE (reference sequence). V was clipped by 1 base and J by 2 bases, with 6 bases between them. The length of the CDR3 is 13 residues. This sample is drawn from a study of blood T cell repertoires in COVID-19. Produced via immunoSEQ multiplex PCR; TCRdb's table is partial and in-frame only. The sample lists 100,000 to 150,000 clones, around 85% occurring once. The specimen sequenced was peripheral blood. The chain combines TRBV5-5 with TRBJ1-1; D remains ambiguous. The sequence came from a man younger than 45 with COVID-19, enrolled during active disease. CDR3 bases: TGTGCCAGCAGCTTGCTGAGTAACACTGAAGCTTTCTTT. This codes for CASSLLSNTEAFF.